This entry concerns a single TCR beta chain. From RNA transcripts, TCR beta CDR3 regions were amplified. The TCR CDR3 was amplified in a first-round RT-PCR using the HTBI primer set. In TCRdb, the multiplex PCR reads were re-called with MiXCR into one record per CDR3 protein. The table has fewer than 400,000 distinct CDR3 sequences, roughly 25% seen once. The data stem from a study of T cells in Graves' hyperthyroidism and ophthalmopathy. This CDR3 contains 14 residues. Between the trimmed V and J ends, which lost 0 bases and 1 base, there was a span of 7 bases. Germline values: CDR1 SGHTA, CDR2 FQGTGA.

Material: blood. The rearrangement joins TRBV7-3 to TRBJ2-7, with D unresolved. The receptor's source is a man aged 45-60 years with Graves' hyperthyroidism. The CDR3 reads CASSLTASSYEQYF. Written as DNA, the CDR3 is TGTGCCAGCAGCTTAACGGCCAGTTCCTACGAGCAGTACTTC.